This T cell receptor (beta chain) was identified in a study of blood T cell repertoires in COVID-19. Study-level background: Both acute and convalescent COVID-19 samples were obtained from the United States, Italy and Spain. T cells, B-cell-depleted T cells, or PBMCs provided the cDNA or gDNA that served as material.

The ends were cut back, 0 bases at V and 11 bases at J, with 9 bases in the middle. Germline CDR1 reads SGHDT; CDR2 reads YYEEEE. The CDR3 spans 11 residues. Those enrolled in Seattle joined during active infection and were followed longitudinally afterward. Under the authors' procedure: The assay estimated nucleated cells by amplifying reference gene primers. TCRdb keeps only in-frame clones here, not all; method: immunoSEQ multiplex PCR. V, J and clone size reflect that table, while D and trimming were determined from the DNA. Found here are approximately 100,000 clones, over 65% of them singletons; the top ten hold roughly 6%.

This clonotype was obtained from a man at least 80 years old with COVID-19, enrolled during active disease. The chain uses TRBV5-6 and TRBJ2-7, with a possible D match to TRBD2 (6 bases). Source material: peripheral blood. Here the CDR3 reads CASSLGAGEYF. The DNA of the CDR3 is TGTGCCAGCAGCTTGGGAGCGGGCGAGTACTTC.